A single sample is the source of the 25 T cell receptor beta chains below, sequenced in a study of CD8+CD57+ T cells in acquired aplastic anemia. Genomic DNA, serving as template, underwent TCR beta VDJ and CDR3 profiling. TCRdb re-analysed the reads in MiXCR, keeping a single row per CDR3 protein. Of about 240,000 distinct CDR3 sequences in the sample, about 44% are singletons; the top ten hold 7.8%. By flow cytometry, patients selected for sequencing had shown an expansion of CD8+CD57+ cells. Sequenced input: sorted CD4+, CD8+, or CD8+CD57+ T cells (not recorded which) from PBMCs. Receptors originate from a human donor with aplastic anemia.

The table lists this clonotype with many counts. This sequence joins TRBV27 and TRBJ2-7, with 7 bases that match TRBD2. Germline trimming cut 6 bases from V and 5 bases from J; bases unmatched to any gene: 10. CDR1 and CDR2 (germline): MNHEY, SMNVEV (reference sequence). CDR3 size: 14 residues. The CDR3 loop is CASSLLASPHEQYF. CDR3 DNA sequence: TGTGCCAGCAGCCTACTAGCGTCACCCCACGAGCAGTACTTC.

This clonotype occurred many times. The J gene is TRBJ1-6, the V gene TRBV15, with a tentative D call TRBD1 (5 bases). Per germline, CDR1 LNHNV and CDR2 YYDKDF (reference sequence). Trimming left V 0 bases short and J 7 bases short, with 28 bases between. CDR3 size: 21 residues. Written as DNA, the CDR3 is TGTGCCACCAGCAGAGATCGGGCAGGGCCTTGGTCCTGGGTGGAGAATTCACCCCTCCACTTT. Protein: CATSRDRAGPWSWVENSPLHF.

The CDR3 nucleotides are TGTGCCAGTAGTCCGGGACAGGGGGTAGGGTCCTACAATGAGCAGTTCTTC. Protein sequence: CASSPGQGVGSYNEQFF. V usage is TRBV19 and J usage is TRBJ2-1; TRBD1 matches at 11 bases. Unmatched junction bases numbered 7, after V lost 5 bases and J lost 1 base. The CDR3 length is 17 residues. CDR1 LNHDA and CDR2 SQIVND come from the germline V gene (reference sequence).

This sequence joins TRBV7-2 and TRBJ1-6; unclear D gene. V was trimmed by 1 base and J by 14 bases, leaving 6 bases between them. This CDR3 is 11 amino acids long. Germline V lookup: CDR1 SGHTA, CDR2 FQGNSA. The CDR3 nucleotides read TGTGCCAGCAGCTTAGGTTTGGCCCTCCACTTT. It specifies CASSLGLALHF.

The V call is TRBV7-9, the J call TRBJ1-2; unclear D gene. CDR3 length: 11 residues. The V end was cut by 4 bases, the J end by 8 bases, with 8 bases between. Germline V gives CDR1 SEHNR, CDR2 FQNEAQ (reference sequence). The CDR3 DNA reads TGTGCCAGCAGCTCGATGGACGGCTACACCTTC. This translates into CASSSMDGYTF.

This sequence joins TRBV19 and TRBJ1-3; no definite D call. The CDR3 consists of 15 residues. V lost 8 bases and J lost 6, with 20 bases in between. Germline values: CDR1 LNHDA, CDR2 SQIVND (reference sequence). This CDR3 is CASRSARRQPNTIYF. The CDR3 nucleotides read TGTGCCAGTCGGTCAGCGAGGCGCCAGCCAAACACCATATATTTT. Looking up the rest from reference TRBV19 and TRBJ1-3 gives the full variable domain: DGGITQSPKYLFRKEGQNVTLSCEQNLNHDAMYWYRQDPGQGLRLIYYSQIVNDFQKGDIAEGYSVSREKKESFPLTVTSAQKNPTAFYLCASRSARRQPNTIYFGEGSWLTVV.

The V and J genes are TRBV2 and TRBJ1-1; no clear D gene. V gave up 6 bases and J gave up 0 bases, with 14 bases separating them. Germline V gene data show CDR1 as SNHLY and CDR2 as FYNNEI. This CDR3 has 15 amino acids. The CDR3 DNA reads TGTGCCAGCAGCTTAGCGCAGGTGCTGAACACTGAAGCTTTCTTT. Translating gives CASSLAQVLNTEAFF.

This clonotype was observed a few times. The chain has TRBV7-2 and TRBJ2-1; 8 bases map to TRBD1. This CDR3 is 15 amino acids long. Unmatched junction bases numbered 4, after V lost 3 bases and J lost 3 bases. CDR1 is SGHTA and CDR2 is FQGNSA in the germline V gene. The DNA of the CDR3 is TGTGCCAGCAGCTTCGGACAGGGCTACTACAATGAGCAGTTCTTC. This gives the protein CASSFGQGYYNEQFF.

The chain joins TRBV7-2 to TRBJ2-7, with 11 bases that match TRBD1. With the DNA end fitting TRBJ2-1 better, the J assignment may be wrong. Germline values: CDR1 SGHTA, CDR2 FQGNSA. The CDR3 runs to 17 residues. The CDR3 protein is CASSLGPGQGAYNEQFF. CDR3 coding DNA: TGTGCCAGCAGCTTAGGGCCGGGACAGGGGGCCTACAATGAGCAGTTCTTC.

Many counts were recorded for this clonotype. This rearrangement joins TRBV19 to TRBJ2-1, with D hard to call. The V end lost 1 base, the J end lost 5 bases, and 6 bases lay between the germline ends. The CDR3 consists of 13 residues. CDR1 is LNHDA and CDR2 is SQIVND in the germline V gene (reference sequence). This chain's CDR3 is CASSIARNNEQFF. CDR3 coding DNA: TGTGCCAGTAGTATAGCCCGTAACAATGAGCAGTTCTTC.

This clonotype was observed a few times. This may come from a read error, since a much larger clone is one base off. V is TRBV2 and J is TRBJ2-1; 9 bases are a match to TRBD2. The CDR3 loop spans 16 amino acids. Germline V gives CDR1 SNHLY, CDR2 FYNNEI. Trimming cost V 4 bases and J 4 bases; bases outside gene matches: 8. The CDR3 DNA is TGTGCCAGCAGTGGATCTAGCGGGGTCACTTACAATGAGCAGTTCTTC. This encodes CASSGSSGVTYNEQFF.

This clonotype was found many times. Written as DNA, the CDR3 is TGCAGCGTTAAAACAGCCTCCTACGAGCAGTACTTC. Encoded protein: CSVKTASYEQYF. This sequence joins TRBV29-1 and TRBJ2-7; D is unclear. Germline lookup yields CDR1 SQVTM and CDR2 ANQGSEA. This CDR3 is 12 amino acids long. V shed 5 bases and J shed 0 bases, with 8 bases lying between them.

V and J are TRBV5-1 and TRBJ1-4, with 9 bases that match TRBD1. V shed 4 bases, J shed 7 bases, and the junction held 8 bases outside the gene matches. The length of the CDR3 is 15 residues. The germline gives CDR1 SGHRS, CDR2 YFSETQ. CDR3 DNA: TGCGCCAGCAGCCTACGACAGGGGGGTGGTGAAAAACTGTTTTTT. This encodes CASSLRQGGGEKLFF.

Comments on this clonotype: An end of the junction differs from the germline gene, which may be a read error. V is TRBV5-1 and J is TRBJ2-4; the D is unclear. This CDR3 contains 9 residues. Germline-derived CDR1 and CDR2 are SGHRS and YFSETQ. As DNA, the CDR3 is TGTGCCAGCACGGACATTCAGTACTTC. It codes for CASTDIQYF. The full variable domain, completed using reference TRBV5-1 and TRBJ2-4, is KAGVTQTPRYLIKTRGQQVTLSCSPISGHRSVSWYQQTPGQGLQFLFEYFSETQRNKGNFPGRFSGRQFSNSRSEMNVSTLELGDSALYLCASTDIQYFGAGTRLSVL.

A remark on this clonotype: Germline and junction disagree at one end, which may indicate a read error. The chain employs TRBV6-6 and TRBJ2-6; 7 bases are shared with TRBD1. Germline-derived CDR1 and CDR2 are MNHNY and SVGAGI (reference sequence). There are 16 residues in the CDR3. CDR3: CASSYAEGAGANALTF. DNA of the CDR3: TGTGCCAGCAGTTACGCCGAGGGGGCTGGGGCCAACGCCCTGACTTTC.

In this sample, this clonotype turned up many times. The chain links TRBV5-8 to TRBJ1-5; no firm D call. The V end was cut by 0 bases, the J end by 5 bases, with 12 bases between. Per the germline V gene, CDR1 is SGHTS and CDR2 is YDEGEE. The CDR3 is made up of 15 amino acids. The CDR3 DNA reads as TGTGCCAGCAGCTTGGATTTAGGGATCGATCAGCCCCAGCATTTT. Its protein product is CASSLDLGIDQPQHF.

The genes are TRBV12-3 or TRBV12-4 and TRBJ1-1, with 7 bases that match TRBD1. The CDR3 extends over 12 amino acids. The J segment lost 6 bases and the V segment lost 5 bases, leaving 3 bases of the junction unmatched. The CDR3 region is CASSRTGAEAFF. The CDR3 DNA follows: TGTGCCAGCAGTCGGACAGGAGCTGAAGCTTTCTTT.

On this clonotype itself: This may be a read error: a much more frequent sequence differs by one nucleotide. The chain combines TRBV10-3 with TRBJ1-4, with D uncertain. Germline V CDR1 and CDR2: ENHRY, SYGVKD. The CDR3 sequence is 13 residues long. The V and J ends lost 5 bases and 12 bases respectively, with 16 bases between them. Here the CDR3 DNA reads TGTGCCATCAGTTACTCCACGGGGAGGGAACTGTTTTTT. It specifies CAISYSTGRELFF.

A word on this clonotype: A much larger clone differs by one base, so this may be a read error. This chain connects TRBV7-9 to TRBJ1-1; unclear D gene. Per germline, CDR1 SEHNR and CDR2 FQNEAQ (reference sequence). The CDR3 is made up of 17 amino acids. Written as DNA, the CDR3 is TGTGCCAGCAGCTTCGGACCGGGTGGGCGGCTGAACACTGAAGCTTCCTTT. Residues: CASSFGPGGRLNTEASF.

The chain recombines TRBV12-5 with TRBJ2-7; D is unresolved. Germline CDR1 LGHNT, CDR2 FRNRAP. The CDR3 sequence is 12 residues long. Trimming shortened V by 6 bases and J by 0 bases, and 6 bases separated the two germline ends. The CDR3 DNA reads TGTGCTAGTGGCCCTTACTCCTACGAGCAGTACTTC. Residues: CASGPYSYEQYF.

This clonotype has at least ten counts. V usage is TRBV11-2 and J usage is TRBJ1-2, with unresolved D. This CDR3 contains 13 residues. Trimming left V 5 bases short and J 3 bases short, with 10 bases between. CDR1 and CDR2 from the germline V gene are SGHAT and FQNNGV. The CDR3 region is CASSLNDYYGYTF. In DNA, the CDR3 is TGTGCCAGCAGCCTAAATGATTACTATGGCTACACCTTC.

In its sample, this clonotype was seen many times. The CDR3 region is CASWDRSTSGANVLTF. CDR3 in DNA: TGTGCCAGCTGGGACAGATCCACCTCTGGGGCCAACGTCCTGACTTTC. The chain uses TRBV19 and TRBJ2-6, with 7 positions matching TRBD1. Looked up from germline, CDR1 is LNHDA and CDR2 is SQIVND (reference sequence). CDR3 size: 16 residues. The trim removed 9 bases at V and 0 bases at J, leaving 8 bases unmatched.

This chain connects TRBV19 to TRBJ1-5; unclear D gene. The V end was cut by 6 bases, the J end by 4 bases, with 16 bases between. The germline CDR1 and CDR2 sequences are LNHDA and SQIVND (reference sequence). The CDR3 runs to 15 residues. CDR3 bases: TGTGCCAGTAGGTCGGCGGGAGTATCGAATCAGCCCCAGCATTTT. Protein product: CASRSAGVSNQPQHF. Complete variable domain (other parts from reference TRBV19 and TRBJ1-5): DGGITQSPKYLFRKEGQNVTLSCEQNLNHDAMYWYRQDPGQGLRLIYYSQIVNDFQKGDIAEGYSVSREKKESFPLTVTSAQKNPTAFYLCASRSAGVSNQPQHFGDGTRLSIL.

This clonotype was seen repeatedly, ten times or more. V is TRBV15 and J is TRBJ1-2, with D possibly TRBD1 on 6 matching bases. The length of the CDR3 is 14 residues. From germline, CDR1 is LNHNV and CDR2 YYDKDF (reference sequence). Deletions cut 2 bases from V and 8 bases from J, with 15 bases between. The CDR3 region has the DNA TGTGCCACCAGCAGATCCCTAGGGGGGAACGGCTACACCTTC. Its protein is CATSRSLGGNGYTF.

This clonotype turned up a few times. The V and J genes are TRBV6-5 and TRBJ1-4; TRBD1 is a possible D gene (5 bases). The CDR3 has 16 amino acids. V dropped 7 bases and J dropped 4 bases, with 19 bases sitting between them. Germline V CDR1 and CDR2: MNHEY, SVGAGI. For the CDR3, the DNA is TGTGCCAGCACCTCCCCGGTAGACAGCCGTAATGAAAAACTGTTTTTT. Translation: CASTSPVDSRNEKLFF.